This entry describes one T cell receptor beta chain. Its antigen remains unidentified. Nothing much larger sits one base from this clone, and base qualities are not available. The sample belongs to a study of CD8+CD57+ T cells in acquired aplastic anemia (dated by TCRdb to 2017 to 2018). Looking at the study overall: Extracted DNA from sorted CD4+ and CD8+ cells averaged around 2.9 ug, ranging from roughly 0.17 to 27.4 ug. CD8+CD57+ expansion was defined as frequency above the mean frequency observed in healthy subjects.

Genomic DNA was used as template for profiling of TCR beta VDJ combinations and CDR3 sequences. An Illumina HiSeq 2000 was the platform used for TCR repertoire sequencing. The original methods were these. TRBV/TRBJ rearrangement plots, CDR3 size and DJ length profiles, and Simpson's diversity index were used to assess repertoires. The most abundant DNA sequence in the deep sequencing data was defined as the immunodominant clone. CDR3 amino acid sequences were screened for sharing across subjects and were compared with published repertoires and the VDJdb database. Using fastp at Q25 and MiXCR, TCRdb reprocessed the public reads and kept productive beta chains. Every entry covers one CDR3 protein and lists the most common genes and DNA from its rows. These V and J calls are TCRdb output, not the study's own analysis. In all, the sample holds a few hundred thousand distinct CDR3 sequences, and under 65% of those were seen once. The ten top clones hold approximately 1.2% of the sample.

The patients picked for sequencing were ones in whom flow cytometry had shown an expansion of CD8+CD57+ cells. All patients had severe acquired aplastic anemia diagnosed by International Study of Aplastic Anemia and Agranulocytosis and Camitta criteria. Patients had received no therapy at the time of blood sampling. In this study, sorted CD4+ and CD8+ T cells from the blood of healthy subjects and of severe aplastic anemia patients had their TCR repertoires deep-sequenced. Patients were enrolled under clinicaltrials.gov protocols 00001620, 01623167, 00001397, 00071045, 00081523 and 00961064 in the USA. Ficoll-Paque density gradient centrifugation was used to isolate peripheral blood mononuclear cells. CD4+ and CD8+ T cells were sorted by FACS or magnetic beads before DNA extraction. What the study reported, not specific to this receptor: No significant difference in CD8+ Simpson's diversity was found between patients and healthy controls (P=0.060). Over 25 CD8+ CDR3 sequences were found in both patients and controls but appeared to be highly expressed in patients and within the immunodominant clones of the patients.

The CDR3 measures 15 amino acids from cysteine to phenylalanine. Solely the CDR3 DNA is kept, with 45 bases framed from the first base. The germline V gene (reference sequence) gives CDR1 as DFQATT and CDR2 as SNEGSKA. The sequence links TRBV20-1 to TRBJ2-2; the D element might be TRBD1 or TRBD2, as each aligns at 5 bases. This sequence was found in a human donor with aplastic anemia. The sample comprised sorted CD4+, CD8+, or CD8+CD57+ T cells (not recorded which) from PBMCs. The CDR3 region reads CRERENRRYTGELFF. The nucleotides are TGCAGGGAGCGAGAGAACAGGAGGTACACCGGGGAGCTGTTTTTT.